This T cell receptor (beta chain) was identified in a study of shared clonotypes between healthy human individuals. This CDR3 comprises 15 residues. V was cut by 1 base and J by 5 bases, with 14 bases left in between. Germline values: CDR1 SGHDN, CDR2 FVKESK. Libraries were prepared by immunoSEQ multiplex PCR; TCRdb keeps only in-frame clonotypes and omits some of them. The sample holds 2.5 million or so clones, around 94% seen once. The source is a man aged 18 to 35 in good health. This chain joins TRBV14 and TRBJ1-2; no clear D gene. The sequenced sample consisted of naive CD4+ T cells sorted from blood. Regarding subset: CD45RA+ positively selected. As DNA, the CDR3 is TGTGCCAGCAGCCAAGCGGGTGGAGGGTCATATGGCTACACCTTC. As protein: CASSQAGGGSYGYTF. The complete variable domain, with remaining parts taken from reference TRBV14 and TRBJ1-2, reads EAGVTQFPSHSVIEKGQTVTLRCDPISGHDNLYWYRRVMGKEIKFLLHFVKESKQDESGMPNNRFLAERTGGTYSTLKVQPAELEDSGVYFCASSQAGGGSYGYTFGSGTRLTVV.